These 13 T cell receptor beta chains share one sample of origin, sequenced in a study of shared clonotypes between healthy human individuals. Sequencing was performed with immunoSEQ multiplex PCR; in TCRdb, only in-frame clones are kept and a portion is missing. In the table there are roughly 1,000,000 clones, around three quarters of which are singletons. Source material: memory CD4+ T cells from PBMCs. Subset meaning: CD45RA-negative fraction. Receptors originate from a young man in good health. Some clones in this sample may be carry-over from other donors' samples.

The CDR3 coding sequence is TGCGCCAGCAGTTTTGCCGGGACAGGGGAAGAGACCCAGTACTTC. Protein product: CASSFAGTGEETQYF. This rearrangement joins TRBV5-1 to TRBJ2-5; 10 bases align to TRBD1. CDR3 length: 15 amino acids. The trim removed 5 bases at V and 3 bases at J, leaving 7 bases unmatched. Germline assignment: CDR1 SGHRS and CDR2 YFSETQ.

This clone was counted ten times or more. V and J are TRBV7-2 and TRBJ1-2; D call uncertain. Trimming pared 2 bases from V and 4 bases from J, leaving 11 bases between. This CDR3 comprises 14 residues. Germline V gene data show CDR1 as SGHTA and CDR2 as FQGNSA. In DNA form, the CDR3 reads TGTGCCAGCAGCTTATTCAGTTCACCCTATGGCTACACCTTC. Amino acid sequence: CASSLFSSPYGYTF.

V and J are TRBV4-1 and TRBJ2-1; D is perhaps TRBD2 (5 bases). CDR1 and CDR2 from the germline V gene are MGHRA and YSYEKL. Trimming took off 3 bases at V and 2 bases at J, with 11 bases between the two ends. This CDR3 contains 15 residues. Here the CDR3 reads CASSHVGRAYNEQFF. The CDR3 nucleotides are TGCGCCAGCAGCCATGTAGGGCGGGCCTACAATGAGCAGTTCTTC.

This chain links TRBV27 with TRBJ2-1; 10 bases line up with TRBD2. The trim removed 7 bases at V and 4 bases at J, leaving 13 bases unmatched. The CDR3 runs 17 residues. From germline, CDR1 is MNHEY and CDR2 SMNVEV (reference sequence). CDR3 sequence: CASITSIGTSAYNEQFF. The CDR3 nucleotides read TGTGCCAGCATCACCTCTATCGGGACTAGCGCTTACAATGAGCAGTTCTTC.

This chain uses TRBV4-2 with TRBJ2-1, with 12 bases that match TRBD2. The CDR3 sequence is 20 residues long. Per the germline V gene, CDR1 is LGHNA and CDR2 is YNFKEQ. V shed 3 bases, J shed 7 bases, and the junction held 19 bases outside the gene matches. CDR3 in amino acids: CASSQYHGTSGRSGLNEQFF. CDR3 DNA: TGTGCCAGCAGCCAGTACCACGGCACTAGCGGGAGGTCGGGTTTGAATGAGCAGTTCTTC.

This clone came up many times. In nucleotides, the CDR3 is TGTGCCATCAAGGGCGGGCTAGCGGGACTCGAGCAGTACTTC. Its protein is CAIKGGLAGLEQYF. This sequence joins TRBV10-3 and TRBJ2-7; TRBD2 matches at 9 bases. The CDR3 covers 14 residues. CDR1 is ENHRY and CDR2 is SYGVKD in the germline V gene. V lost 7 bases and J lost 6; bases outside the gene matches: 10.

The V call is TRBV18, the J call TRBJ1-1; D remains ambiguous. Germline CDR1 KGHSH, CDR2 LQKENI. The length of the CDR3 is 12 residues. Trimming took 4 bases from V and 3 from J, leaving 6 bases between them. The CDR3 here is CASSREYTEAFF. The CDR3 DNA follows: TGTGCCAGCTCACGTGAGTACACTGAAGCTTTCTTT.

Worth noting for this clone: Other DNA sequences in the same sample also yield this CDR3. CDR3 residues: CASRPGQGYEQYF. For the CDR3, the DNA is TGTGCCAGCAGGCCGGGACAGGGGTACGAGCAGTACTTC. The rearrangement joins TRBV6-5 to TRBJ2-7, with 10 bases identical to TRBD1. CDR3 length: 13 amino acids. V dropped 6 bases and J dropped 4; count of bases not matched to a gene: 3. Germline V lookup: CDR1 MNHEY, CDR2 SVGAGI.

This rearrangement joins TRBV4-2 to TRBJ2-1; D remains ambiguous. Between the trimmed V and J ends, which lost 0 bases and 1 base, there was a span of 10 bases. Germline CDR1 is LGHNA and CDR2 is YNFKEQ. The CDR3 length is 16 residues. The CDR3, as DNA: TGTGCCAGCAGCCAAGATTGGGGTGCGTCCTACAATGAGCAGTTCTTC. The encoded protein is CASSQDWGASYNEQFF.

The rearrangement uses TRBV30 and TRBJ2-1; D is ambiguous. V shed 2 bases and J shed 7 bases, with 12 bases lying between them. This CDR3 spans 13 amino acids. The germline gives CDR1 GTSNPN, CDR2 SVGIG (reference sequence). CDR3 loop: CAWSPVIGNEQFF. For the CDR3, the DNA is TGTGCCTGGAGTCCAGTGATAGGGAATGAGCAGTTCTTC.

The rearrangement joins TRBV19 to TRBJ1-5, with 9 bases identical to TRBD1. The germline CDR1 and CDR2 sequences are LNHDA and SQIVND (reference sequence). After removal of 6 bases from V and 8 bases from J, the junction contained 14 bases not matched to a gene. The CDR3 runs 16 residues. The CDR3 DNA follows: TGTGCCAGTAGAGGGACAGGGCCCCAGGTACTGGAGCCCCAGCATTTT. The encoded protein is CASRGTGPQVLEPQHF. The full variable domain, in which reference TRBV19 and TRBJ1-5 provide the parts outside the CDR3, is DGGITQSPKYLFRKEGQNVTLSCEQNLNHDAMYWYRQDPGQGLRLIYYSQIVNDFQKGDIAEGYSVSREKKESFPLTVTSAQKNPTAFYLCASRGTGPQVLEPQHFGDGTRLSIL.

The V call is TRBV5-1, the J call TRBJ2-2; TRBD2 matches at 8 bases. The CDR3 has 17 residues. Germline values: CDR1 SGHRS, CDR2 YFSETQ. V shed 0 bases and J 4 bases; nucleotides not matched to a gene: 8. The CDR3 sequence: CASSLDSRLAGTGELFF. In DNA, the CDR3 is TGCGCCAGCAGCTTGGATTCCCGGCTAGCGGGCACCGGGGAGCTGTTTTTT.

The V and J genes are TRBV2 and TRBJ2-3; D gene ambiguous. The CDR3 has 13 residues. Germline V gene data show CDR1 as SNHLY and CDR2 as FYNNEI. V was shortened by 3 bases and J by 6 bases, with 10 bases between the two germline ends. CDR3 residues: CASSEYGPDTQYF. The CDR3 bases are TGTGCCAGCAGTGAGTATGGGCCCGATACGCAGTATTTT. Drawing the rest from reference TRBV2 and TRBJ2-3, the complete variable domain is EPEVTQTPSHQVTQMGQEVILRCVPISNHLYFYWYRQILGQKVEFLVSFYNNEISEKSEIFDDQFSVERPDGSNFTLKIRSTKLEDSAMYFCASSEYGPDTQYFGPGTRLTVL.